The sequence of this TCR beta chain was determined in a study of vaccination effects on CD4 cells after COVID-19. CDR1 and CDR2 (germline): LNHDA, SQIVND (reference sequence). V lost 1 base and J lost 6; bases outside the gene matches: 6. CDR3 size: 16 residues. This clone occurred once. The antigen remains undetermined. Produced via immunoSEQ multiplex PCR; TCRdb's table is partial and in-frame only. The data contain 23,000 or so clones, 81% of them singletons. Antigen-specific CD4+ T cell clonotypes were called by their expansion after viral peptide-pool culture in ViraFEST. Culturing for about 10 days preceded CD4+ T cell isolation. Every participant took two doses of the BNT162b2 or mRNA-1273 vaccine.

This chain uses TRBV19 with TRBJ1-5, with 10 bases matching TRBD1. This sequence originates from a human donor who received a COVID-19 vaccine. Some clones in this sample may be carry-over from other donors' samples. The sequences come from CD4+ T cells from PBMCs cultured with SARS-CoV-2 spike peptides, collected after COVID-19 vaccination. CDR3 region: CASSIGDRGRVQPQHF. CDR3 DNA: TGTGCCAGTAGTATAGGTGACAGGGGGCGAGTTCAGCCCCAGCATTTT.